These T cell receptor beta chains were read from a single sample in a study of blood T cell repertoires in COVID-19. Data came from immunoSEQ multiplex PCR; TCRdb stores just in-frame clones and leaves some out. The table lists under 350,000 clones, 80% to 90% of them singletons, with approximately 11% in the top ten. The sequenced material came from peripheral blood. These receptor sequences come from a woman aged 65 to 85 with acute or convalescent COVID-19. Both conserved end residues are trimmed from each CDR3. Clone sizes are given selectively: once, few, many, or a class where the clone is expanded.

j_call clone_size v_call cdr3_aa
TRBJ2-7 - TRBV20-1 SAAFEREQY
TRBJ1-2 once TRBV19 ASSFLYGYT
TRBJ1-1 few TRBV3-1/TRBV3-2 ASSQGTGGNTEAF
TRBJ1-1 - TRBV30 AWAQGPTEAF
TRBJ1-1 - TRBV11-2 ASSSGVGEAF
TRBJ2-2 once TRBV10-1 ASSESRGYTGELF
TRBJ2-5 - TRBV3-1/TRBV3-2 ASTSRTRGETQY
TRBJ2-1 - TRBV7-8 ASSPSRGPYNEQF
TRBJ1-1 - TRBV2 ASSQGMNTEAF
TRBJ2-5 - TRBV7-2 ASSFWRGQETQY
TRBJ1-1 - TRBV5-1 ASSDQTGGLEAF
TRBJ2-7 - TRBV7-8 ASSLVSRTGYPYEQY
TRBJ2-7 - TRBV27 ASSMTGGWGEQY
TRBJ2-3 - TRBV30 AWTGPTDTQY
TRBJ1-2 - TRBV7-9 ASSLVWDKASYGYT
TRBJ2-1 - TRBV20-1 SVRRESQF
TRBJ2-3 - TRBV13 ASSLAAGLAGGETQY
TRBJ1-2 - TRBV30 AWSTGRISYT
TRBJ2-2 - TRBV6-1 ASSATQGTRLRGELF
TRBJ1-2 - TRBV19 ASSIGTGLGYGYT
TRBJ2-7 - TRBV29-1 SVGKVGQSYEQY
TRBJ1-2 - TRBV29-1 SARTGINYGYT
TRBJ2-7 - TRBV3-1/TRBV3-2 ASSQRGTSRLAYEQY
TRBJ2-5 - TRBV7-8 ASSTTTGGPETQY
TRBJ1-2 - TRBV5-8 ASSVGAGIIYGYT
TRBJ2-6 - TRBV5-4 ASRNRGFSGANVLT
TRBJ1-3 - TRBV18 ASSPQGAGNTIY
TRBJ2-5 - TRBV2 ASSEEGGETQY
TRBJ1-2 - TRBV7-2 ASSLNQGVGGYT
TRBJ2-1 - TRBV29-1 SVRRFNEQF
TRBJ2-5 - TRBV7-3 ASSLKGGQETQY
TRBJ1-5 - TRBV9 ASSLGTGQAQPQH
TRBJ1-2 - TRBV7-9 ASSLPGGVGYT
TRBJ1-6 - TRBV4-1 ASSQFLGVNSPLH
TRBJ2-7 - TRBV27 ASSLLGGDEQY
TRBJ2-3 - TRBV2 ASKIRTGRSTDTQY
TRBJ1-1 once TRBV19 ASSKGHASEAF
TRBJ1-1 - TRBV5-5 ASSTGTGNTEAF
TRBJ2-3 - TRBV24-1 ATSPTGAGTDTQY
TRBJ1-6 - TRBV7-8 ASSPTGSPLH
TRBJ1-2 - TRBV6-5 ASSLTGDYGYT
TRBJ1-2 - TRBV25-1 ASSADRGRGYGYT
TRBJ2-3 - TRBV5-1 ASSVDRVSTDTQY
TRBJ2-7 - TRBV5-1 ASSADRVAYEQY
TRBJ1-5 - TRBV7-2 ASSLAGGFSQPQH
TRBJ1-3 - TRBV7-9 ASRARFGGSSGNTIY
TRBJ2-5 once TRBV19 ASSMVTGRETQY
TRBJ1-1 - TRBV6-5 ASSYATGRTEAF
TRBJ1-1 - TRBV25-1 ASSERAF
TRBJ2-2 - TRBV7-3 ASSSSAGELF
TRBJ2-7 - TRBV7-6 ASSLVGTASEQY
TRBJ2-5 - TRBV2 ASLGLLETQY
TRBJ1-5 - TRBV30 AWSVTTVNQPQH
TRBJ2-3 - TRBV5-1 ASSDHTGPDTQY
TRBJ2-4 - TRBV5-4 ASSTEGTKNIQY
TRBJ1-2 - TRBV13 ASSLGDRAETNYGYT
TRBJ1-5 - TRBV2 ASGGTGEQPQH